The source of this TCR beta chain is a study of T cell changes during pregnancy in multiple sclerosis (dated by TCRdb to between 2018 and 2020). With respect to the entire study: Changes in the T cell repertoire over the course of pregnancy were examined in this study in women with multiple sclerosis.

Preparation of the library involved the immunoSEQ multiplex PCR assay. TCRdb's version of the immuneACCESS table is confined to in-frame rearrangements and falls short of the full clone set. An unresolved V gene accounts for under half of the shortfall where checked; the remainder is of unknown origin. The sample table shows some 120,000 clones, and roughly 96% are seen once. Of the sample, 0.44% is held by the ten largest clones. Compared with germline, V lacks 5 bases and J lacks 3 bases; bases without a gene match: 6. Looking up the germline V gene yields CDR1 MNHEY and CDR2 SVGAGI. The CDR3 runs 15 residues from the cysteine to the phenylalanine. This entry keeps only the CDR3 DNA: 45 bases, framed from base 1. On this clone: Its cognate antigen has yet to be identified. The record has no base qualities; no much larger clone is one base away.

The sequence links TRBV6-5 to TRBJ2-1; 8 junctional bases match TRBD1. This TCR derives from a female donor with multiple sclerosis, enrolled in a pregnancy study. The material was peripheral blood, obtained after pregnancy. The DNA sequence is TGTGCCAGCAGTCAACAGGGGGGAATCTACAATGAGCAGTTCTTC. It encodes CASSQQGGIYNEQFF.